The text below deals with one T cell receptor (beta chain). No cognate antigen has been identified for it. Base qualities are not at hand, and no much larger clone is one base apart. The data were obtained in a study of beta chain features in type 1 diabetes (dated by TCRdb to between 2018 and 2020). Study-level background: Mean age, gender distribution, total cell number and subset yield were not different between patients and healthy donors. Across all samples, some 110,000,000 sorted cells were examined, and cell number per subset correlated strongly with RNA yield. The study compared the TCRB repertoires of sorted circulating CD4+ T cell subsets in recently diagnosed type 1 diabetes patients with those in matched healthy donors. Regulatory and stem cell-like memory subsets were obtained from only 8 patients and roughly 8 healthy donors, while naive and central memory subsets were obtained from all 30 or so donors. Here is what the overall study found, with its caveats: In all four CD4+ subsets, TCRB CDR3 length was moderately but significantly shorter in type 1 diabetes patients. Fewer insertions and more nucleotide deletions at VDJ recombination sites were observed in patients with type 1 diabetes, implying thymic rearrangement abnormalities. Shorter templates might have been favored by PCR, but patient and control samples were amplified and corrected together, so both groups would have been affected equally by any skew. Naive, central memory and regulatory TCRB repertoires appeared to be more similar among patients than among healthy donors. Because cDNA was sequenced instead of genomic DNA, highly expressing activated cells could be over-represented, though the groups showed no difference in activation or CD3 levels. Because small numbers of individuals were included in the HLA sub-analyses, any influence of HLA type on TCRB rearrangement was left unresolved.

Compared with germline, V lacks 6 bases and J lacks 3 bases; bases without a gene match: 0. Based on the germline V gene, the CDR1 and CDR2 sequences are MGHDK and SYGVNS. From cysteine to phenylalanine, the CDR3 is 12 amino acids long. The only DNA kept is the CDR3, 36 bases in frame from the first base. The High Capacity cDNA Reverse Transcription Kit was used to reverse transcribe all of the isolated RNA, meaning that expressed TCRB transcripts were what got sequenced. Deep immunoSEQ sequencing was performed on naive, central memory and regulatory T cell samples, with an average of roughly 3.6 million total reads per sample. Sorted cells were lysed in RLT buffer and RNA was extracted with DNase-treated RNeasy Micro or Mini kits, depending on cell number. Each cell subset was processed on its own to prevent cross-contamination, while patient and healthy donor samples were processed together. The immunoSEQ multiplex PCR was used to amplify TCRB sequences from cDNA, generating 87-bp fragments that spanned the CDR3 region. The amplicons were sequenced using the Illumina HiSeq platform. The published analysis was carried out like this. PCR bias was computationally corrected using synthetic template baselines, reads within Hamming distance 2 were collapsed, and singletons that could not be merged were discarded. Reads were aligned to IMGT to assign V, D and J genes, CDR3 length, and insertions or deletions at six rearrangement sites. Within each subset, clonotype counts were normalized to the number of sorted cells before true diversity and Gini coefficients were calculated with the tcR R package. The overlap coefficient, calculated on TCRB nucleotide sequences, was used to quantify repertoire sharing. Out-of-frame TCRB sequences from naive cells were analyzed to stand in for the pre-selection repertoire. The clones in this table, taken by TCRdb from immuneACCESS, are in-frame only. Not every clone is retained; where verified, under half of the shortfall comes from an unresolved V gene, and the cause of the rest is unknown. The D gene and trimming were derived from the DNA, and the V and J assignments and clone size from that table. The sample includes about 410,000 clones, with over 11% observed a single time. The ten largest clones take up under 0.04% of the sample.

Each donor gave one peripheral blood draw, approximately 110 mL on average, collected into heparinised tubes. Using a panel that included CD45RO, CCR7, CD25, CD127, CD95 and CD27, naive, central memory, regulatory and stem cell-like memory CD4+ T cells were sorted on a BD FACSAria II. Every sorted population had a purity above 98%. PBMCs were isolated immediately by Lymphoprep density gradient centrifugation and stained directly without culture. So that batch effects would be minimized, each experiment stained and sorted samples in pairs, pairing one healthy donor with one patient. This sequence uses TRBV25-1 and TRBJ2-3; 7 central nucleotides agree with TRBD1. The TCR comes from a man younger than 45 in good health. Sequenced sample: naive CD4+ T cells from blood. Explained via the paper, the cell subset or site label denotes: true naive CD4+ T cells. In nucleotides, the sequence is TGTGCCAGCAGGGACAGGACAGATACGCAGTATTTT. Its protein product is CASRDRTDTQYF. The variable domain in full, with residues beyond the CDR3 obtained from the reference TRBV25-1 and TRBJ2-3 genes, is EADIYQTPRYLVIGTGKKITLECSQTMGHDKMYWYQQDPGMELHLIHYSYGVNSTEKGDLSSESTVSRIRTEHFPLTLESARPSHTSQYLCASRDRTDTQYFGPGTRLTVL.